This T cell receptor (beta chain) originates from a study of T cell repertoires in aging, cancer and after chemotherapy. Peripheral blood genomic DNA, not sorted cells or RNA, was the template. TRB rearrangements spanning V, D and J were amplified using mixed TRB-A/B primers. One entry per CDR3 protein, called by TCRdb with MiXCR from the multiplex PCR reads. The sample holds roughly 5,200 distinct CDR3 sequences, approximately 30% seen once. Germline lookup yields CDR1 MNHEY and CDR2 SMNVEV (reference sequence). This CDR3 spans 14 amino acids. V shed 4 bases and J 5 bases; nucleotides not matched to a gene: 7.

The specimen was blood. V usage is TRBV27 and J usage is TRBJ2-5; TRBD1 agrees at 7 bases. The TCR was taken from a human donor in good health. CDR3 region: CASSSQGTRETQYF. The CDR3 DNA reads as TGTGCCAGCAGTTCACAGGGGACGAGGGAGACCCAGTACTTC.